The rows below give T cell receptor beta chains drawn from one sample of a study of blood T cell repertoires in COVID-19. The table came from immunoSEQ multiplex PCR; TCRdb's copy has only in-frame clones and leaves some out. Found here are 90,000 to 100,000 clones, roughly 84% of them singletons; the top ten hold just under 2%. Sequencing was done on a sample of peripheral blood. These receptors were taken from an older man with active or convalescent COVID-19. The CDR3 runs from the conserved cysteine through the conserved F or W.

j_call v_call cdr3_aa
TRBJ1-2 TRBV18 CASSPHIKETGAYGYTF
TRBJ2-3 TRBV11-2 CASSENLRTVSTDTQYF
TRBJ1-1 TRBV11-3 CASSLNPQGMNTEAFF
TRBJ2-5 TRBV3-1/TRBV3-2 CASSHFQGLRTQYF
TRBJ1-2 TRBV30 CAWTDPRRAGYTF
TRBJ1-4 TRBV5-1 CASSPGTGGNEKLFF
TRBJ2-1 TRBV29-1 CSVEGFAQGYNEQFF
TRBJ1-4 TRBV19 CASSTSPGQANEKLFF
TRBJ2-7 TRBV11-2 CASSPLRQGWHEQYF
TRBJ1-1 TRBV6-5 CASSPYGGMNTEAFF
TRBJ1-2 TRBV12-3/TRBV12-4 CASSLSDGYTF
TRBJ2-1 TRBV10-3 CAIRAGDEQFF
TRBJ2-3 TRBV5-1 CASSLAGTGGTDTQYF
TRBJ1-3 TRBV4-3 CASSREWTSGNTIYF
TRBJ1-1 TRBV19 CASPIGGVLGTEAFF
TRBJ2-1 TRBV7-2 CASSSLAGGGNYNEQFF
TRBJ2-3 TRBV3-1/TRBV3-2 CASSRGGTGGVTDTQYF
TRBJ2-3 TRBV30 CARSQEGGTDTQYF
TRBJ1-1 TRBV28 CASSLTQGWTEAFF
TRBJ1-2 TRBV19 CASKRSGGMSGYTF
TRBJ2-7 TRBV6-5 CASRNAGSSYEQYF
TRBJ2-7 TRBV28 CASSLGETGHSYEQYF
TRBJ1-1 TRBV2 CARRKTGGGDTEAFF
TRBJ2-1 TRBV29-1 CSVELSGGLTEQFF
TRBJ2-3 TRBV7-8 CASSPRNSYRSTDTQYF
TRBJ2-1 TRBV24-1 CATSDPSGGSYNEQFF
TRBJ1-1 TRBV11-2 CASSRGTEAFF
TRBJ1-5 TRBV12-1 CASSFVGVGNQPQHF
TRBJ2-2 TRBV7-3 CASSSGRAGELFF
TRBJ2-3 TRBV29-1 CSVDAGALRTDTQYF
TRBJ2-5 TRBV7-8 CASSSRGETQYF
TRBJ1-2 TRBV2 CASKRENYGYTF
TRBJ1-1 TRBV3-1/TRBV3-2 CASSSAQVGTEAFF
TRBJ1-4 TRBV6-5 CASSYTGPTNEKLFF
TRBJ2-5 TRBV5-6 CASSYAPGQGMETQYF
TRBJ2-3 TRBV9 CASSVVAGEADTQYF
TRBJ2-5 TRBV28 CASSPSGGQETQYF
TRBJ2-1 TRBV5-6 CASSLGRGRNEQFF
TRBJ1-1 TRBV6-2/TRBV6-3 CASSSTGSTEAFF
TRBJ1-5 TRBV12-3/TRBV12-4 CASSFWRNQPQHF
TRBJ2-2 TRBV5-1 CASSPLGNTGELFF
TRBJ1-6 TRBV7-2 CASTGTGANSPLHF
TRBJ2-1 TRBV7-2 CASSALAGSSYNEQFF
TRBJ1-3 TRBV18 CASSPDRGYGNTIYF
TRBJ2-1 TRBV7-2 CASSFGTRGFYNEQFF
TRBJ1-6 TRBV28 CASTTWRGTSNSPLHF
TRBJ1-1 TRBV28 CASSLGGAGDTEAFF
TRBJ2-5 TRBV9 CASSLTHAGERETQYF
TRBJ1-4 TRBV28 CASSLLGGRGANEKLFF
TRBJ2-5 TRBV27 CASSSRLAGSQETQYF
TRBJ1-1 TRBV19 CASSIGAANTEAFF
TRBJ2-5 TRBV7-7 CASSSTGDTETQYF
TRBJ1-1 TRBV7-9 CASSPGTGGFTEAFF
TRBJ2-5 TRBV5-1 CASSFQGGETQYF